This T cell receptor (beta chain) comes out of a study of T cell responses to AZD1222 COVID-19 vaccine. Study-level points and caveats: Reportedly, nearly half the spike-specific TCRs target unmutated variant regions. Rises in breadth and depth of Spike-specific TCRs came after two AZD1222 doses. Dominant at 160-218 and 743-854, vaccine-associated CD4 TCRs also spanned spike.

Here immunoSEQ multiplex PCR was the method, and the copy in TCRdb shows in-frame clones only, minus some. Of about 110,000 clones listed, around 87% are singletons. CDR1 is MNHEY and CDR2 is SMNVEV in the germline V gene (reference sequence). V shed 2 bases and J 5 bases; nucleotides not matched to a gene: 4. This CDR3 has 15 residues. Of note for this clone: As yet, its antigen is unknown.

This sequence joins TRBV27 and TRBJ1-4, with 8 bases that match TRBD1. Source: peripheral blood, taken 28 days after the second AZD1222 dose. This receptor was taken from an adult who received the AZD1222 COVID-19 vaccine. For the CDR3, the DNA is TGTGCCAGCAGTTTACTGGACAGGGTCAATGAAAAACTGTTTTTT. This gives the protein CASSLLDRVNEKLFF.